This TCR beta chain was identified in a study of regulatory T cells in long-lasting Graves disease. V lost 4 bases to trimming and J lost 6 bases, with 15 bases between them. Germline V CDR1 and CDR2: MDHEN, SYDVKM. CDR3 length: 14 residues. Indicated time point: persistent/refractory GD, antithyroid drugs over 5 years with positive TRAb. From PBMCs, RNA was extracted and then used to make the TCR library. Diagnosing Graves' disease relied on the American Thyroid Association guidelines. Libraries of TCR beta came from iRepertoire HTBI primers plus Arm-PCR of CDR3 regions. TCRdb fed the multiplex PCR reads into MiXCR, producing one record per CDR3 protein. Seen here are fewer than 400,000 distinct CDR3 sequences, less than 25% observed once, and the top ten hold 20%.

Sequenced here: peripheral blood mononuclear cells (PBMCs), sampled when the disease was refractory, from a patient treated with antithyroid drugs. The V gene is TRBV28, the J gene TRBJ1-1, with no clear D. This sequence originates from a female donor with Graves disease. The CDR3 spells CASSSPPRWAEAFF. The CDR3 DNA reads as TGTGCCAGCAGTTCCCCGCCCCGTTGGGCTGAAGCTTTCTTT.